Below are 21 T cell receptor beta chains sequenced from a single sample in a study of cytomegalovirus exposure and HLA in healthy donors. 60 Vbeta and 13 Jbeta primers were used in PCR. Data came from immunoSEQ multiplex PCR; TCRdb stores just in-frame clones and leaves some out. The repertoire holds about 130,000 clones, with about 84% as singletons. The sample consisted of PBMCs. These TCRs come from a man between 18 and 29 years old in good health and CMV-seropositive.

This clone was seen once. V is TRBV5-4 and J is TRBJ2-7; D gene ambiguous. V was pared by 0 bases and J by 6 bases, with 10 bases between. Germline CDR1 and CDR2: SGHNT and YYREEE (reference sequence). CDR3 length: 13 amino acids. The CDR3 DNA reads as TGTGCCAGCAGCTTGGACCCCCCCGGCGAGCAGTACTTC. Its translation is CASSLDPPGEQYF.

The V call is TRBV2, the J call TRBJ2-1; D may be TRBD2 (6 bases). This CDR3 spans 18 amino acids. Trimming left V 7 bases short and J 0 bases short, with 22 bases between. Germline V gene sequence: CDR1 SNHLY, CDR2 FYNNEI. The CDR3 DNA sequence: TGTGCCAGCATCCGGGACTCTAAATTAAGGAGCTCCTACAATGAGCAGTTCTTC. As protein: CASIRDSKLRSSYNEQFF.

This clone was seen once. The gene calls are TRBV9 and TRBJ2-1; 9 bases agree with TRBD2. V lost 3 bases to trimming and J lost 4 bases; unmatched junction nucleotides: 5. Germline values: CDR1 SGDLS, CDR2 YYNGEE. This CDR3 contains 15 residues. CDR3 loop: CASSGQGLAYNEQFF. The DNA for the CDR3 is TGTGCCAGCAGCGGGCAGGGACTAGCTTACAATGAGCAGTTCTTC.

The chain joins TRBV12-5 to TRBJ2-1, with 9 bases identical to TRBD2. CDR3 length equals 15 residues. V was clipped by 6 bases and J by 8 bases; unmatched bases: 11. Germline CDR1 reads LGHNT; CDR2 reads FRNRAP. As DNA, the CDR3 is TGTGCTAGTGGCGGTGGGACTAGCTCTTACGATGAGCAGTTCTTC. This sequence encodes CASGGGTSSYDEQFF.

This chain uses TRBV6-1 with TRBJ1-2; TRBD1 matches at 7 bases. The CDR3 length is 13 residues. CDR1 MNHNS and CDR2 SASEGT come from the germline V gene. The V gene end was trimmed by 4 bases and the J gene end by 10 bases; junction bases not matched to a gene: 9. The CDR3 region has the DNA TGTGCCAGCAGTGTAACGGGACAGACAGTCTACACCTTC. As protein: CASSVTGQTVYTF.

This clone was counted a single time. V and J are TRBV30 and TRBJ1-3, with TRBD1 matching 10 bases. V trimming: 4 bases; J trimming: 4 bases; junction bases outside the gene matches: 16. Looked up from germline, CDR1 is GTSNPN and CDR2 is SVGIG (reference sequence). The CDR3 is made up of 18 amino acids. Written as DNA, the CDR3 is TGTGCCTGGACACCTAGGACAGGGGGAATTTCCCCCGGAAACACCATATATTTT. Translating it yields CAWTPRTGGISPGNTIYF.

The rearrangement uses TRBV10-1 and TRBJ2-5, with a tentative D call TRBD1 (6 bases). The J call may be in error: the DNA end matches TRBJ2-7 better. The CDR3 totals 15 residues. Germline CDR1 is WNHNN and CDR2 is SYGVQD (reference sequence). The CDR3 loop reads CASSEWPRGCYEQYF. The DNA for the CDR3 is TGCGCCAGCAGTGAGTGGCCAAGGGGGTGTTACGAGCAGTACTTC.

This chain links TRBV2 with TRBJ1-1; D is uncertain. This CDR3 is 13 amino acids long. CDR1 and CDR2 from the germline V gene are SNHLY and FYNNEI. Trimming removed 2 bases from V and 7 bases from J, with 11 bases in between. The CDR3 protein is CASSEKRHSEAFF. CDR3 in DNA: TGTGCCAGCAGTGAAAAGAGACACAGTGAAGCTTTCTTT.

This clone was picked up one time. CDR3 sequence: CASSTQTGRTEAFF. CDR3 bases: TGTGCCAGTAGTACCCAGACAGGCCGAACTGAAGCTTTCTTT. The V call is TRBV19, the J call TRBJ1-1, with D possibly matching TRBD1 (6 bases). The CDR3 consists of 14 residues. Germline V gene data show CDR1 as LNHDA and CDR2 as SQIVND (reference sequence). V was shortened by 4 bases and J by 5 bases, with 14 bases between the two germline ends.

The chain links TRBV6-5 to TRBJ1-1; D is perhaps TRBD1 (6 bases). The germline V gene has CDR1 MNHEY and CDR2 SVGAGI. The CDR3 totals 14 residues. Trimming stripped 5 bases from V and 4 bases from J, with 14 bases between. In DNA, the CDR3 is TGTGCCAGCAGTGAAACAGGGCGTCCCACTGAAGCTTTCTTT. Translated, it gives CASSETGRPTEAFF.

The chain has TRBV5-4 and TRBJ1-1; the match to TRBD1 covers 9 bases. CDR1 and CDR2 (germline): SGHNT, YYREEE (reference sequence). The CDR3 consists of 18 residues. Trimming removed 5 bases from V and 0 bases from J; junction bases left unmatched: 14. The CDR3 coding sequence is TGTGCCAGCAGACGGGGCGCCGGGACAGGGACTATGAACACTGAAGCTTTCTTT. This codes for CASRRGAGTGTMNTEAFF.

This chain links TRBV2 with TRBJ1-2; D unclear. This CDR3 region has 14 residues. V was trimmed by 4 bases and J by 2 bases, leaving 11 bases between them. Germline values: CDR1 SNHLY, CDR2 FYNNEI. The chain's CDR3 is CASSVDRRNYGYTF. The DNA of the CDR3 is TGTGCCAGCAGTGTTGATAGGAGGAACTATGGCTACACCTTC.

This clone has more than one count but fewer than ten. The CDR3 loop reads CASRRAGTYSNQPQHF. CDR3 DNA: TGTGCCAGCAGGCGGGCCGGGACATATAGCAATCAGCCCCAGCATTTT. The chain links TRBV6-6 to TRBJ1-5; tentatively, D is TRBD1 (6 bases). This CDR3 contains 16 residues. CDR1 MNHNY and CDR2 SVGAGI come from the germline V gene (reference sequence). V was cut by 6 bases and J by 0 bases, with 15 bases left in between.

The gene calls are TRBV27 and TRBJ1-2; TRBD1 matches at 8 bases. CDR1 is MNHEY and CDR2 is SMNVEV in the germline V gene (reference sequence). J was trimmed by 4 bases and V by 3 bases; bases with no gene match: 4. The CDR3 length is 14 residues. CDR3 in DNA: TGTGCCAGCAGTTTGAACAGGGGGGTCTATGGCTACACCTTC. Residues: CASSLNRGVYGYTF.

The V and J genes are TRBV6-5 and TRBJ2-7; TRBD1 matches 9 bases. Trimming cost V 2 bases and J 2 bases; bases outside gene matches: 4. The CDR3 length is 15 residues. CDR1 MNHEY and CDR2 SVGAGI come from the germline V gene. CDR3 sequence (DNA): TGTGCCAGCAGTTACACAGGGGGCGGCCCCTACGAGCAGTACTTC. Translation gives CASSYTGGGPYEQYF.

The V gene is TRBV7-8, the J gene TRBJ1-4; the match to TRBD1 covers 8 bases. V shed 4 bases, J shed 7 bases, and the junction held 11 bases outside the gene matches. Germline CDR1 SGHVS, CDR2 FQNEAQ. The CDR3 is 16 residues long. In DNA form, the CDR3 reads TGTGCCAGCAGCTCCCTCCCAGGGGGCGGGGGTGAAAAACTGTTTTTT. Its translation is CASSSLPGGGGEKLFF.

This clone was seen a single time. J is TRBJ1-5 and V is TRBV18, with D perhaps TRBD1 (5 bases). CDR1 is KGHSH, CDR2 LQKENI, per germline. V was trimmed by 6 bases and J by 0 bases, leaving 12 bases between them. CDR3 size: 15 residues. CDR3 nucleotide sequence: TGTGCCAGCTCTCCGCAGGGAAGTAGCAATCAGCCCCAGCATTTT. Its protein is CASSPQGSSNQPQHF. Full variable domain (outside the CDR3, taken from reference TRBV18 and TRBJ1-5): NAGVMQNPRHLVRRRGQEARLRCSPMKGHSHVYWYRQLPEEGLKFMVYLQKENIIDESGMPKERFSAEFPKEGPSILRIQQVVRGDSAAYFCASSPQGSSNQPQHFGDGTRLSIL.

The chain carries TRBV15 and TRBJ2-5, with TRBD2 identical over 10 bases. J was trimmed by 0 bases and V by 5 bases; bases with no gene match: 9. The germline V gene encodes CDR1 LNHNV and CDR2 YYDKDF (reference sequence). This CDR3 region has 17 residues. CDR3 region: CATSASGTSEYQETQYF. The DNA for the CDR3 is TGTGCCACCAGCGCAAGCGGGACTAGCGAGTACCAAGAGACCCAGTACTTC.

This clone has more than one count but fewer than ten. The chain couples TRBV10-2 to TRBJ2-7, with a tentative D call TRBD1 (5 bases). This CDR3 spans 14 amino acids. Germline-derived CDR1 and CDR2 are WSHSY and SAAADI. V was clipped by 5 bases and J by 2 bases, with 13 bases between them. The CDR3 spells CASSSPGQTYEQYF. The CDR3 DNA reads TGCGCCAGCAGTTCTCCAGGGCAGACCTACGAGCAGTACTTC.

This clone was seen just once. The rearrangement uses TRBV6-6 and TRBJ1-1, with 9 positions matching TRBD1. The CDR3 loop spans 16 amino acids. Germline values: CDR1 MNHNY, CDR2 SVGAGI (reference sequence). Unmatched junction bases numbered 7, after V lost 4 bases and J lost 1 base. This chain's CDR3 is CASSSHRGLGNTEAFF. The DNA for the CDR3 is TGTGCCAGCAGTTCCCACAGGGGGCTAGGGAACACTGAAGCTTTCTTT.

The rearrangement links TRBV19 to TRBJ2-1; 9 bases agree with TRBD2. V trimming: 8 bases; J trimming: 10 bases; junction bases outside the gene matches: 6. CDR1 and CDR2 from the germline V gene are LNHDA and SQIVND (reference sequence). This CDR3 has 12 amino acids. CDR3 sequence: CASRSGLAEQFF. The CDR3 nucleotides are TGTGCCAGTCGAAGCGGACTAGCGGAGCAGTTCTTC.